The clone carrying this TCR beta chain has at least ten counts. What it binds is not known. Isolation recovered at least 6.5 million PBMCs from every sample. This sample is part of a study of blood T cells in healthy people across ages. A second PCR, run for about 7 to 11 cycles, used a sample-barcoded 5' primer plus a J-beta primer mix. TCRdb recomputed calls from the 5' RACE reads with MiXCR, one row per CDR3 protein. The sample contains roughly 790,000 distinct CDR3 sequences, 40% to 45% of which appear only once. Germline-derived CDR1 and CDR2 are MNHNS and SASEGT. J lost 5 bases, V lost 2 bases, and 4 bases had no gene match. This CDR3 is built from 15 residues. General study points: More naive CD4+ cells and higher diversity marked long-lived donors relative to aged donors. Estimated diversity across one million T cells was deemed an underestimate.

The V and J genes are TRBV6-1 and TRBJ2-1; 9 nucleotides agree with TRBD2. Sequencing was done on a sample of blood. This clonotype was obtained from a woman between 55 and 75 years old in good health. The CDR3 here is CASSEMRLADNEQFF. CDR3 coding DNA: TGTGCCAGCAGTGAAATGAGACTAGCGGACAATGAGCAGTTCTTC.